Presented here are 10 T cell receptor beta chains from one specimen sequenced in a study of T cell responses to AZD1222 COVID-19 vaccine (dated by TCRdb to the early 2020s). The library was built by means of the immunoSEQ multiplex PCR assay. The table was pulled from immuneACCESS by TCRdb, which kept in-frame rearrangements only. Such tables lose some clones; where checked, under half of the loss comes from unresolved V genes, and the rest has no known cause. This sample holds roughly 140,000 clones; more than 85% were observed only once. The ten largest clonotypes hold roughly 7% of the sample. According to the study, the label for this sample's time point signals: sample from adult after SARS-CoV-2 infection, after symptom onset. Here the sequenced sample was peripheral blood, taken after recovery from COVID-19. The source of these receptors is an adult who had recovered from COVID-19.

This chain's CDR3 is CASSPGPRRGPTDTQYF. CDR3 coding DNA: TGTGCCAGCAGCCCGGGGCCGAGGAGGGGCCCGACAGATACGCAGTATTTT. The chain carries TRBV7-2 and TRBJ2-3; a weak D match, TRBD2 (6 bases). The V end was cut by 5 bases, the J end by 3 bases, with 21 bases between. CDR1 and CDR2 (germline): SGHTA, FQGNSA. This CDR3 spans 17 amino acids.

The chain has TRBV9 and TRBJ1-5, with D uncertain. V was trimmed by 3 bases and J by 4 bases, leaving 11 bases between them. The CDR3 contains 14 residues. Germline CDR1 reads SGDLS; CDR2 reads YYNGEE. As DNA, the CDR3 is TGTGCCAGCAGCGCGACATTCGAGAATCAGCCCCAGCATTTT. Translating gives CASSATFENQPQHF.

The genes are TRBV19 and TRBJ2-3; either TRBD1 or TRBD2 may fit D (7 bases each). The germline CDR1 and CDR2 sequences are LNHDA and SQIVND (reference sequence). Trimming shortened V by 10 bases and J by 5 bases, and 22 bases separated the two germline ends. The CDR3 extends over 15 amino acids. As DNA, the CDR3 is TGTGCCACCTCAGGGGGTAGCGGGTTCGTAGATACGCAGTATTTT. Amino acid sequence: CATSGGSGFVDTQYF.

This clone was seen a single time. This chain connects TRBV9 to TRBJ2-7; 10 nucleotides match TRBD2. This CDR3 is built from 15 residues. Germline CDR1 reads SGDLS; CDR2 reads YYNGEE. With V trimmed by 0 bases and J by 6 bases, 6 bases remained unmatched. Written as DNA, the CDR3 is TGTGCCAGCAGCGTAGGGGCTAGCGGGAGTCTCGAGCAGTACTTC. As protein: CASSVGASGSLEQYF.

The table lists this clone with a count of one. The V and J genes are TRBV3-1 (or the pseudogene TRBV3-2) and TRBJ2-2; maybe TRBD2 (6 bases). The CDR3 extends over 14 amino acids. V gave up 5 bases and J gave up 1 base, with 8 bases separating them. The germline V gene encodes CDR1 LGHDT and CDR2 YNNKEL (reference sequence). The CDR3 here is CASSLRGNTGELFF. The CDR3 DNA is TGTGCCAGCAGCTTGCGGGGGAACACCGGGGAGCTGTTTTTT.

This chain joins TRBV27 and TRBJ2-1; D is tentatively TRBD1 or TRBD2 (6 bases each). The CDR3 loop spans 14 amino acids. The germline V gene encodes CDR1 MNHEY and CDR2 SMNVEV (reference sequence). Trimming left V 3 bases short and J 9 bases short, with 15 bases between. CDR3 amino acids: CASSFGTGTGEQFF. CDR3 DNA: TGTGCCAGCAGTTTCGGAACAGGGACTGGTGAGCAGTTCTTC.

This clone was seen a handful of times. The CDR3 bases are TGCGCCAGCAGACGAGGGGCCCAAAACACCGGGGAGCTGTTTTTT. It codes for CASRRGAQNTGELFF. The V call is TRBV5-1, the J call TRBJ2-2; D assignment may be TRBD1 or TRBD2 (5 bases each). The CDR3 totals 15 residues. Trimming removed 5 bases at V and 2 bases at J, with 13 bases between. CDR1 is SGHRS, CDR2 YFSETQ, per germline.

The V call is TRBV5-4, the J call TRBJ1-2; no firm D call. The CDR3 has 13 amino acids. V shed 0 bases and J shed 5 bases, with 8 bases lying between them. Germline assignment: CDR1 SGHNT and CDR2 YYREEE (reference sequence). This CDR3 is CASSLDSLYGYTF. CDR3 nucleotides: TGTGCCAGCAGCTTGGATTCCCTTTATGGCTACACCTTC.

This chain joins TRBV7-3 and TRBJ2-1; weak D call: TRBD1 (6 bases). The CDR3 sequence is 18 residues long. Trimming left V 7 bases short and J 0 bases short, with 22 bases between. Looked up from germline, CDR1 is SGHTA and CDR2 is FQGTGA. CDR3 DNA: TGTGCCAGCACTCTGACAGGATACGAACCAAGCTCCTACAATGAGCAGTTCTTC. This codes for CASTLTGYEPSSYNEQFF.

This chain joins TRBV5-1 and TRBJ1-1; 9 bases line up with TRBD1. The CDR3 contains 14 residues. Germline trimming cut 2 bases from V and 5 bases from J; bases unmatched to any gene: 4. Germline assignment: CDR1 SGHRS and CDR2 YFSETQ. The CDR3 bases are TGCGCCAGCAGCTTCGGGACAGGGAATACTGAAGCTTTCTTT. This translates into CASSFGTGNTEAFF. The whole variable domain, remainder taken from reference TRBV5-1 and TRBJ1-1, is KAGVTQTPRYLIKTRGQQVTLSCSPISGHRSVSWYQQTPGQGLQFLFEYFSETQRNKGNFPGRFSGRQFSNSRSEMNVSTLELGDSALYLCASSFGTGNTEAFFGQGTRLTVV.